What follows are 7 T cell receptor beta chains derived from one specimen sequenced in a study of cytotoxic CD8 clonotypes in ibrutinib-treated CLL. Data came from immunoSEQ multiplex PCR; TCRdb stores just in-frame clones and leaves some out. The sample lists approximately 15,000 clones; roughly two thirds were seen once. The material sequenced was PBMCs, taken before ibrutinib treatment. These receptors were collected from a human donor with chronic lymphocytic leukemia.

This clone turned up a few times. The chain couples TRBV7-2 to TRBJ2-5; D perhaps matches TRBD2 (5 bases). The CDR3 has 15 amino acids. Germline values: CDR1 SGHTA, CDR2 FQGNSA. Trimming shortened V by 1 base and J by 4 bases, and 13 bases separated the two germline ends. The CDR3 here is CASSLDGLARETQYF. The DNA for the CDR3 is TGTGCCAGCAGCTTAGACGGGCTAGCAAGAGAGACCCAGTACTTC.

This chain connects TRBV19 to TRBJ2-1; the D gene is possibly TRBD2 (5 bases). The V end was cut by 7 bases, the J end by 3 bases, with 16 bases between. Germline-derived CDR1 and CDR2 are LNHDA and SQIVND (reference sequence). The CDR3 loop spans 15 amino acids. The CDR3 sequence: CASTPRQRNYNEQFF. CDR3 DNA: TGTGCCAGTACCCCTCGCCAGCGGAACTACAATGAGCAGTTCTTC.

This clone was seen just once. The CDR3 sequence: CASTRGLAAYEQYF. CDR3 bases: TGTGCCAGCACGAGGGGACTAGCGGCCTACGAGCAGTACTTC. This rearrangement joins TRBV28 to TRBJ2-7, with 11 bases fitting TRBD2. With V trimmed by 7 bases and J by 2 bases, 4 bases remained unmatched. The germline CDR1 and CDR2 sequences are MDHEN and SYDVKM. This CDR3 region has 14 residues.

The J gene is TRBJ2-7, the V gene TRBV18; D is unclear. The CDR3 length is 13 residues. V was clipped by 5 bases and J by 2 bases, with 10 bases between them. Germline V gene sequence: CDR1 KGHSH, CDR2 LQKENI. The CDR3 DNA reads as TGTGCCAGCTCATCCGGGCCACCCTACGAGCAGTACTTC. It specifies CASSSGPPYEQYF. The full variable domain, its missing parts supplied by reference TRBV18 and TRBJ2-7, is NAGVMQNPRHLVRRRGQEARLRCSPMKGHSHVYWYRQLPEEGLKFMVYLQKENIIDESGMPKERFSAEFPKEGPSILRIQQVVRGDSAAYFCASSSGPPYEQYFGPGTRLTVT.

The rearrangement links TRBV6-5 to TRBJ2-4; 8 bases line up with TRBD2. CDR1 is MNHEY, CDR2 SVGAGI, per germline. The junction had 3 bases not matched to a gene; V was cut back by 4 bases and J by 1 base. This CDR3 has 15 amino acids. The CDR3 sequence is CASSSGRGAKNIQYF. The CDR3 DNA is TGTGCCAGCAGTTCCGGGAGGGGGGCCAAAAACATTCAGTACTTC.

The chain combines TRBV5-4 with TRBJ2-6; no firm D call. Germline CDR1 and CDR2: SGHNT and YYREEE (reference sequence). V dropped 3 bases and J dropped 3 bases, with 22 bases sitting between them. The CDR3 totals 19 residues. In nucleotides, the CDR3 is TGTGCCAGCAGCTCCACCTCGTTCCGTGGGTTCGGTGGGGCCAACGTCCTGACTTTC. Amino acid sequence: CASSSTSFRGFGGANVLTF. The full variable domain, completed using reference TRBV5-4 and TRBJ2-6, is ETGVTQSPTHLIKTRGQQVTLRCSSQSGHNTVSWYQQALGQGPQFIFQYYREEENGRGNFPPRFSGLQFPNYSSELNVNALELDDSALYLCASSSTSFRGFGGANVLTFGAGSRLTVL.

The rearrangement joins TRBV6-6 to TRBJ1-2; D remains ambiguous. Germline V gene data show CDR1 as MNHNY and CDR2 as SVGAGI (reference sequence). V dropped 0 bases and J dropped 4 bases, with 9 bases sitting between them. This CDR3 contains 14 residues. The CDR3 sequence: CASSYSDGFYGYTF. CDR3 sequence (DNA): TGTGCCAGCAGTTACTCCGACGGATTCTATGGCTACACCTTC.